This TCR beta chain was observed in a study of blood T cell repertoires in COVID-19. Germline trimming cut 3 bases from V and 9 bases from J; bases unmatched to any gene: 8. Per the germline V gene, CDR1 is SGHRS and CDR2 is YFSETQ. The length of the CDR3 is 15 residues. TCRdb's copy holds only in-frame clones and misses some; the assay was immunoSEQ multiplex PCR. The repertoire holds roughly 100,000 clones, with 81% as singletons. Material for sequencing was peripheral blood. This chain joins TRBV5-1 and TRBJ2-1; 11 positions agree with TRBD2. The TCR sequence derives from a man of 80 years or more with active or convalescent COVID-19. The CDR3 nucleotides are TGCGCCAGCAGCTCCTGGACTAGCGGGCCGGGTGAGCAGTTCTTC. As protein: CASSSWTSGPGEQFF.